This TCR beta chain was sequenced during a study of cytomegalovirus exposure and HLA in healthy donors. The protocol was immunoSEQ multiplex PCR, while the TCRdb copy is restricted to in-frame clones and leaves out a portion. This table holds 130,000 to 150,000 clones, roughly nine tenths found once. The clonotype was recovered from a woman aged 18-30 years in good health and CMV-seropositive. The sequencing input was PBMCs.

Here the CDR3 reads CASSLRGPNEKLFF. The CDR3 DNA sequence: TGTGCCAGCAGCTTACGTGGGCCTAATGAAAAACTGTTTTTT. V and J are TRBV7-2 and TRBJ1-4; D is unclear. The CDR3 sequence is 14 residues long. V lost 2 bases and J lost 3, with 7 bases in between. Germline V gene lookup returns CDR1 SGHTA and CDR2 FQGNSA.